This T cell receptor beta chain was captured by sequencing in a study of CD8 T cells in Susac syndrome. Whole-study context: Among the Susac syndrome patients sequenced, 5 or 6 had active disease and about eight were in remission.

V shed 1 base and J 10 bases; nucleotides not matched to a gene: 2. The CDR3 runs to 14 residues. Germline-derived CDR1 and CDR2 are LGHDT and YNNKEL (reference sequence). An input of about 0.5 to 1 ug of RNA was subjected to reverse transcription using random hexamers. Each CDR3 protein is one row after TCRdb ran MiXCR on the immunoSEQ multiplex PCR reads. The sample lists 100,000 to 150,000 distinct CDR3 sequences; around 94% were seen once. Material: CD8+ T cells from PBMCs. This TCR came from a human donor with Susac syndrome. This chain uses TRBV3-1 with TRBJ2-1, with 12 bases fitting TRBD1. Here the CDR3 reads CASSQGGTGGEQFF. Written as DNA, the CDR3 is TGTGCCAGCAGCCAAGGGGGGACAGGGGGCGAGCAGTTCTTC.